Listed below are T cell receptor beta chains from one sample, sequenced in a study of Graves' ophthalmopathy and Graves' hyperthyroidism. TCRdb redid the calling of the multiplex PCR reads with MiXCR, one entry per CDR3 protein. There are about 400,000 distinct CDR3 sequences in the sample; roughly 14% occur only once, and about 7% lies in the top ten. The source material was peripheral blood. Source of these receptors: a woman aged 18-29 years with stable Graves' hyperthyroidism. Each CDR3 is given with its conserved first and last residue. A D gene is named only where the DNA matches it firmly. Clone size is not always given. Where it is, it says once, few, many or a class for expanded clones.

CDR3aa: CSARGETQYF
CDR3nt: TGCAGTGCGCGGGGAGAGACCCAGTACTTC
v_gene: TRBV20-1
j_gene: TRBJ2-5
d_gene: NA
abundance: many

CDR3aa: CASSPEMTSGGAGTQYF
CDR3nt: TGTGCCAGCAGCCCCGAAATGACTAGCGGGGGGGCGGGGACCCAGTACTTC
v_gene: TRBV5-8
j_gene: TRBJ2-5
d_gene: TRBD2
abundance: NA

CDR3aa: CASSEGRTGMAFF
CDR3nt: TGTGCCAGCAGCGAAGGTAGGACAGGCATGGCTTTCTTT
v_gene: TRBV11-2
j_gene: TRBJ1-1
d_gene: TRBD1
abundance: many

CDR3aa: CASGTGALDTEAFF
CDR3nt: TGTGCTAGTGGCACAGGGGCCTTGGACACTGAAGCTTTCTTT
v_gene: TRBV12-5
j_gene: TRBJ1-1
d_gene: TRBD1
abundance: many

CDR3aa: CASSGYSLNYGYTF
CDR3nt: TGTGCCAGCAGCGGGTACAGCCTTAACTATGGCTACACCTTC
v_gene: TRBV11-2
j_gene: TRBJ1-2
d_gene: NA
abundance: many

CDR3aa: CASSPFFSGIQYF
CDR3nt: TGTGCCAGCAGCCCCTTCTTTAGTGGCATTCAGTACTTC
v_gene: TRBV12-3/TRBV12-4
j_gene: TRBJ2-4
d_gene: NA
abundance: few

CDR3aa: CASSDRVGLRYTF
CDR3nt: TGTGCCAGCAGTGATCGAGTCGGGCTTCGCTACACCTTC
v_gene: TRBV6-5
j_gene: TRBJ1-2
d_gene: NA
abundance: many

CDR3aa: CASRQAGGLAGETQYF
CDR3nt: TGTGCCAGCAGACAAGCGGGGGGGCTAGCCGGAGAGACCCAGTACTTC
v_gene: TRBV6-2/TRBV6-3
j_gene: TRBJ2-5
d_gene: TRBD2
abundance: NA

CDR3aa: CSARYPRSYEQYF
CDR3nt: TGCAGTGCTAGATACCCGCGCTCCTACGAGCAGTACTTC
v_gene: TRBV20-1
j_gene: TRBJ2-7
d_gene: NA
abundance: many

CDR3aa: CASSLTGYEQYF
CDR3nt: TGTGCCAGCAGCTTGACAGGCTACGAGCAGTACTTC
v_gene: TRBV7-2
j_gene: TRBJ2-7
d_gene: NA
abundance: many

CDR3aa: CASSELGQETQYF
CDR3nt: TGTGCCAGCAGTGAATTGGGTCAAGAGACCCAGTACTTC
v_gene: TRBV25-1
j_gene: TRBJ2-5
d_gene: NA
abundance: many

CDR3aa: CASSLGTSLGGELFF
CDR3nt: TGTGCCAGCAGCCTAGGGACTAGCCTTGGCGGGGAGCTGTTTTTT
v_gene: TRBV7-8
j_gene: TRBJ2-2
d_gene: TRBD2
abundance: NA

CDR3aa: CTSSTLRGGMNTEAFF
CDR3nt: TGTACCAGCAGCACCCTCCGGGGGGGGATGAACACTGAAGCTTTCTTT
v_gene: TRBV11-2
j_gene: TRBJ1-1
d_gene: NA
abundance: few

CDR3aa: CASSLGAGNTIYF
CDR3nt: TGCGCCAGCAGCTTGGGGGCTGGAAACACCATATATTTT
v_gene: TRBV5-1
j_gene: TRBJ1-3
d_gene: NA
abundance: many

CDR3aa: CASSWAGGELSSPPHF
CDR3nt: TGTGCCAGCAGCTGGGCAGGGGGCGAATTGTCTTCACCCCCCCACTTT
v_gene: TRBV6-1
j_gene: TRBJ1-6
d_gene: TRBD1
abundance: NA

CDR3aa: CASSVAGSNIQYF
CDR3nt: TGCGCCAGCAGTGTGGCAGGGTCGAACATTCAGTACTTC
v_gene: TRBV10-1
j_gene: TRBJ2-4
d_gene: NA
abundance: many

CDR3aa: CASTIAGGGYTF
CDR3nt: TGTGCCAGCACCATCGCGGGTGGAGGCTACACCTTC
v_gene: TRBV6-1
j_gene: TRBJ1-2
d_gene: NA
abundance: many

CDR3aa: CASGGQGIRGQYF
CDR3nt: TGTGCCAGCGGCGGACAGGGGATACGAGGGCAGTACTTC
v_gene: TRBV6-5
j_gene: TRBJ2-7
d_gene: TRBD1
abundance: many

CDR3aa: CASTSSGDTEAFF
CDR3nt: TGTGCCAGCACCTCGAGTGGGGACACTGAAGCTTTCTTT
v_gene: TRBV12-3/TRBV12-4
j_gene: TRBJ1-1
d_gene: NA
abundance: many

CDR3aa: CASSSGRLGGELFF
CDR3nt: TGTGCCAGCAGCTCCGGCCGATTAGGCGGGGAGCTGTTTTTT
v_gene: TRBV7-9
j_gene: TRBJ2-2
d_gene: NA
abundance: many

CDR3aa: CASSPNRVGSEAFF
CDR3nt: TGTGCCAGCAGTCCCAACAGGGTTGGCTCTGAAGCTTTCTTT
v_gene: TRBV6-5
j_gene: TRBJ1-1
d_gene: NA
abundance: many

CDR3aa: CASSLEGSNGYTF
CDR3nt: TGTGCCAGCAGCTTAGAAGGGTCTAATGGCTACACCTTC
v_gene: TRBV7-2
j_gene: TRBJ1-2
d_gene: NA
abundance: many

CDR3aa: CASSLGDTLPDGYTF
CDR3nt: TGCGCCAGCAGCTTGGGGGACACCCTTCCGGATGGCTACACCTTC
v_gene: TRBV5-1
j_gene: TRBJ1-2
d_gene: NA
abundance: many

CDR3aa: CASTPGQYTGELFF
CDR3nt: TGTGCCAGCACCCCAGGACAGTACACCGGGGAGCTGTTTTTT
v_gene: TRBV6-2/TRBV6-3
j_gene: TRBJ2-2
d_gene: NA
abundance: many

CDR3aa: CASSVVAGNRGYGYTF
CDR3nt: TGTGCCAGCAGCGTAGTGGCGGGGAATCGCGGCTATGGCTACACCTTC
v_gene: TRBV9
j_gene: TRBJ1-2
d_gene: NA
abundance: many

CDR3aa: CSARDSSSMNTEAFF
CDR3nt: TGCAGTGCTAGAGATAGCAGCAGTATGAACACTGAAGCTTTCTTT
v_gene: TRBV20-1
j_gene: TRBJ1-1
d_gene: NA
abundance: many

CDR3aa: CASSLGGRATYGYTF
CDR3nt: TGTGCCAGCAGCTTAGGCGGCAGGGCGACCTATGGCTACACCTTC
v_gene: TRBV7-9
j_gene: TRBJ1-2
d_gene: NA
abundance: once

CDR3aa: CASRLTSASYEQYF
CDR3nt: TGTGCCAGCAGACTGACTAGCGCGTCCTACGAGCAGTACTTC
v_gene: TRBV7-9
j_gene: TRBJ2-7
d_gene: TRBD2
abundance: many

CDR3aa: CASKLTGTGSYEQYF
CDR3nt: TGTGCCAGCAAACTCACCGGGACAGGTTCCTACGAGCAGTACTTC
v_gene: TRBV12-3/TRBV12-4
j_gene: TRBJ2-7
d_gene: TRBD1
abundance: NA

CDR3aa: CASSGTGGGHSGYTF
CDR3nt: TGTGCCAGCAGCGGAACAGGGGGCGGACACTCTGGCTACACCTTC
v_gene: TRBV6-2/TRBV6-3
j_gene: TRBJ1-2
d_gene: TRBD1
abundance: many

CDR3aa: CASSQHYGQYF
CDR3nt: TGTGCCAGCAGCCAACACTACGGGCAGTACTTC
v_gene: TRBV14
j_gene: TRBJ2-7
d_gene: NA
abundance: many

CDR3aa: CASRNPGQGSETQYF
CDR3nt: TGCGCCAGCAGGAACCCGGGACAGGGGTCAGAGACCCAGTACTTC
v_gene: TRBV4-1
j_gene: TRBJ2-5
d_gene: TRBD1
abundance: many

CDR3aa: CASSPRANTEAFF
CDR3nt: TGTGCCAGCAGTCCCCGCGCGAACACTGAAGCTTTCTTT
v_gene: TRBV12-3/TRBV12-4
j_gene: TRBJ1-1
d_gene: NA
abundance: many

CDR3aa: CSAERGTEAFF
CDR3nt: TGCAGCGCCGAGCGGGGCACTGAAGCTTTCTTT
v_gene: TRBV29-1
j_gene: TRBJ1-1
d_gene: NA
abundance: many

CDR3aa: CASGRNTEAFF
CDR3nt: TGTGCCAGCGGACGGAACACTGAAGCTTTCTTT
v_gene: TRBV27
j_gene: TRBJ1-1
d_gene: NA
abundance: many

CDR3aa: CASSYGGIYEQYF
CDR3nt: TGTGCCAGCAGTTACGGGGGTATCTACGAGCAGTACTTC
v_gene: TRBV6-5
j_gene: TRBJ2-7
d_gene: NA
abundance: few

CDR3aa: CASSLSSRVMVGTGELFF
CDR3nt: TGTGCCAGCAGTTTAAGTTCCCGGGTCATGGTAGGCACCGGGGAGCTGTTTTTT
v_gene: TRBV12-3/TRBV12-4
j_gene: TRBJ2-2
d_gene: NA
abundance: many

CDR3aa: CASSLTGGGNTGELFF
CDR3nt: TGTGCCAGCAGCCTCACCGGGGGGGGGAACACCGGGGAGCTGTTTTTT
v_gene: TRBV3-1
j_gene: TRBJ2-2
d_gene: TRBD2
abundance: few

CDR3aa: CASSPKRVPFYGYTF
CDR3nt: TGTGCCAGCAGCCCCAAGAGGGTCCCCTTTTATGGCTACACCTTC
v_gene: TRBV27
j_gene: TRBJ1-2
d_gene: NA
abundance: many

CDR3aa: CASSLGSGEGEGYTF
CDR3nt: TGTGCCAGCAGCTTGGGATCGGGTGAAGGGGAGGGCTACACCTTC
v_gene: TRBV5-5
j_gene: TRBJ1-2
d_gene: NA
abundance: many

CDR3aa: CASSYGGGGLKTQYF
CDR3nt: TGTGCCAGCAGTTACGGCGGGGGGGGCCTAAAGACCCAGTACTTC
v_gene: TRBV6-5
j_gene: TRBJ2-5
d_gene: TRBD2
abundance: many

CDR3aa: CASSFETGNSPLHF
CDR3nt: TGTGCCAGCAGTTTCGAGACAGGGAATTCACCCCTCCACTTT
v_gene: TRBV28
j_gene: TRBJ1-6
d_gene: TRBD1
abundance: many

CDR3aa: CASSFSTGRGTEAFF
CDR3nt: TGTGCCAGCAGTTTTTCGACAGGGCGGGGAACTGAAGCTTTCTTT
v_gene: TRBV28
j_gene: TRBJ1-1
d_gene: TRBD1
abundance: many

CDR3aa: CASSLVGGTGRSPLHF
CDR3nt: TGTGCCAGCAGCTTAGTAGGGGGGACAGGGCGCTCACCCCTCCACTTT
v_gene: TRBV7-2
j_gene: TRBJ1-6
d_gene: TRBD1
abundance: NA

CDR3aa: CASSERLQGGVTQYF
CDR3nt: TGCGCCAGCAGTGAACGCTTACAGGGTGGAGTTACGCAGTATTTT
v_gene: TRBV10-2
j_gene: TRBJ2-3
d_gene: NA
abundance: many

CDR3aa: CASSQESRGGTEAFF
CDR3nt: TGTGCCAGCAGCCAAGAGAGTCGGGGGGGCACTGAAGCTTTCTTT
v_gene: TRBV4-2
j_gene: TRBJ1-1
d_gene: NA
abundance: many

CDR3aa: CASSLVGVGPPQHF
CDR3nt: TGTGCCAGCAGTTTGGTTGGGGTTGGGCCGCCCCAGCATTTT
v_gene: TRBV12-3/TRBV12-4
j_gene: TRBJ1-5
d_gene: NA
abundance: many

CDR3aa: CASSIYPGTKPQTQYF
CDR3nt: TGTGCCAGCAGTATCTACCCGGGGACTAAGCCCCAGACCCAGTACTTC
v_gene: TRBV12-3/TRBV12-4
j_gene: TRBJ2-5
d_gene: TRBD2
abundance: many